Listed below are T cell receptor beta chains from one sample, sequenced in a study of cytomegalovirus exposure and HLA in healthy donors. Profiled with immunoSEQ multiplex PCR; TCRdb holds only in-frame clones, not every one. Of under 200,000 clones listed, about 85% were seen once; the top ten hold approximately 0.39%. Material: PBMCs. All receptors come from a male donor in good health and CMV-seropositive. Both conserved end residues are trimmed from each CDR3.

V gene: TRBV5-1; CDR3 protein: ASSLDQGSDNSPLH
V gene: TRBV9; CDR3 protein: ASSVGPNLDSYEQY
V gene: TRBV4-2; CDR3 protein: ASSQDAHGTPNYGYT
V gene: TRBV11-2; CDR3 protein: ASSLSRPGGIGELF
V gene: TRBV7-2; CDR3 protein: ASSLSAGTGGYEQY
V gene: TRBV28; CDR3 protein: ATDRGFGETQY
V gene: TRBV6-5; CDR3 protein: ASSPQGYQPQH
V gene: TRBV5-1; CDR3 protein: ASGLGETLGVTEAF
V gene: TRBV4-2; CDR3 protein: ASSEADRAPYEQY
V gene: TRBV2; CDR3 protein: AGRLSQETQY
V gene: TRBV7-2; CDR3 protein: ASSRVGQPQH
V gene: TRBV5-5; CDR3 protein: ASSVGQAATYEQY
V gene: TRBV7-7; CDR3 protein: ASSQGLAGGETQY
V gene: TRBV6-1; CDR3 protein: ASSDGTVQETQY
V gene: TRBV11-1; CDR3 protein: ASSLPGGGTEAF
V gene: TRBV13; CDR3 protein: ASSLSPKTGYNSPLH